Listed here are 23 T cell receptor beta chains from one sample, sequenced in a study of control samples from healthy donors and cancer patients. Method: immunoSEQ multiplex PCR; TCRdb's copy keeps in-frame clones and lacks some. Here the sample spans around 110,000 clones, around 89% being singletons. The sequencing input was PBMCs. These receptors originate from a woman aged 50 to 65 with colorectal cancer.

The V and J genes are TRBV7-8 and TRBJ1-3; the D is unclear. CDR1 SGHVS and CDR2 FQNEAQ come from the germline V gene. Trimming removed 1 base from V and 0 bases from J, with 16 bases in between. This CDR3 has 18 amino acids. Written as DNA, the CDR3 is TGTGCCAGCAGCTTAGTGGTGGGAAACCCCAGCTCTGGAAACACCATATATTTT. Translating it yields CASSLVVGNPSSGNTIYF.

This chain uses TRBV29-1 with TRBJ1-1; no clear D gene. The CDR3 runs to 13 residues. Germline loops: CDR1 SQVTM, CDR2 ANQGSEA. V was trimmed by 4 bases and J by 2 bases, leaving 11 bases between them. The CDR3 spells CSVVSQLNTEAFF. CDR3 DNA: TGCAGCGTTGTAAGTCAGCTTAACACTGAAGCTTTCTTT.

This chain links TRBV13 with TRBJ2-1; D is uncertain. Per germline, CDR1 PRHDT and CDR2 FYEKMQ (reference sequence). The V and J ends lost 5 bases and 0 bases respectively, with 8 bases between them. The CDR3 has 14 residues. CDR3 nucleotides: TGTGCCAGCAGCACTAAAACCTCCTACAATGAGCAGTTCTTC. This gives the protein CASSTKTSYNEQFF.

J is TRBJ1-1 and V is TRBV19; TRBD1 matches 9 bases. The CDR3 contains 15 residues. V was pared by 5 bases and J by 6 bases, with 10 bases of the junction left unmatched. Germline V gene data show CDR1 as LNHDA and CDR2 as SQIVND (reference sequence). CDR3 sequence: CASSDGTGQRAEAFF. The CDR3 coding sequence is TGTGCCAGTAGTGACGGGACAGGGCAAAGGGCTGAAGCTTTCTTT.

This clone was detected only once. The V call is TRBV27, the J call TRBJ1-4, with no clear D. V lost 6 bases to trimming and J lost 5 bases, with 19 bases between them. CDR3 length equals 16 residues. Per germline, CDR1 MNHEY and CDR2 SMNVEV (reference sequence). This CDR3 is CASSPRGGGSNEKLFF. As DNA, the CDR3 is TGTGCCAGCAGCCCCCGTGGTGGAGGGTCAAATGAAAAACTGTTTTTT.

The V and J genes are TRBV3-1 (or the pseudogene TRBV3-2) and TRBJ1-1, with TRBD1 as a possible D gene (5 bases). The V gene's germline CDR1 is LGHDT and CDR2 YNNKEL (reference sequence). V dropped 4 bases and J dropped 7 bases, with 13 bases sitting between them. The CDR3 has 13 amino acids. The CDR3 DNA follows: TGTGCCAGCAGCCTCAACACGGGGCGTGAAGCTTTCTTT. Its translation is CASSLNTGREAFF.

The chain employs TRBV19 and TRBJ1-6; 7 positions agree with TRBD1. Germline-derived CDR1 and CDR2 are LNHDA and SQIVND (reference sequence). V was pared by 5 bases and J by 4 bases, with 8 bases of the junction left unmatched. This CDR3 is 16 amino acids long. The CDR3 here is CASSAKGTVYNSPLHF. The CDR3 DNA sequence: TGTGCCAGTAGTGCTAAAGGGACAGTTTATAATTCACCCCTCCACTTT.

The chain has TRBV10-1 and TRBJ2-2; the match to TRBD2 covers 7 bases. Germline trimming cut 7 bases from V and 2 bases from J; bases unmatched to any gene: 4. The CDR3 totals 14 residues. Germline V gene lookup returns CDR1 WNHNN and CDR2 SYGVQD (reference sequence). The CDR3 nucleotides are TGCGCCAGCAAGGCTAGCGGAAACACCGGGGAGCTGTTTTTT. Amino acids: CASKASGNTGELFF.

The chain joins TRBV11-2 to TRBJ2-3, with D maybe TRBD2 (6 bases). This CDR3 is built from 14 residues. Germline V gene sequence: CDR1 SGHAT, CDR2 FQNNGV. V lost 5 bases, J lost 0 bases, and 9 bases lay in between. CDR3 sequence (DNA): TGTGCCAGCAGCCTCGGGACTAGCACAGATACGCAGTATTTT. As protein: CASSLGTSTDTQYF.

The V gene is TRBV2, the J gene TRBJ1-2; TRBD1 matches at 10 bases. Germline V CDR1 and CDR2: SNHLY, FYNNEI. CDR3 length: 17 residues. The V gene end was trimmed by 2 bases and the J gene end by 4 bases; junction bases not matched to a gene: 10. The CDR3 spells CASSETSGTGDGYGYTF. DNA of the CDR3: TGTGCCAGCAGTGAAACGTCGGGGACAGGGGACGGCTATGGCTACACCTTC. The full variable domain, its missing parts supplied by reference TRBV2 and TRBJ1-2, is EPEVTQTPSHQVTQMGQEVILRCVPISNHLYFYWYRQILGQKVEFLVSFYNNEISEKSEIFDDQFSVERPDGSNFTLKIRSTKLEDSAMYFCASSETSGTGDGYGYTFGSGTRLTVV.

This chain joins TRBV19 and TRBJ2-1, with a weak D call TRBD1 (5 bases). Deletions cut 5 bases from V and 0 bases from J, with 20 bases between. CDR3 length equals 18 residues. Germline V gene data show CDR1 as LNHDA and CDR2 as SQIVND (reference sequence). CDR3 nucleotide sequence: TGTGCCAGTAGTCCCCTTAAGACCAGGGATAGCTCCTACAATGAGCAGTTCTTC. Protein sequence: CASSPLKTRDSSYNEQFF.

V is TRBV1 and J is TRBJ2-7; TRBD2 reflects the table's D call only, with no check against the DNA. TRBV1 is a documented pseudogene. The CDR3 length is 16 residues. The CDR3 sequence: CTSSQDRAGSSYEQYF. CDR3 DNA: TGCACCAGCAGCCAAGATCGAGCGGGGAGCTCCTACGAGCAGTACTTC.

This clone was recorded once. The chain links TRBV7-8 to TRBJ1-1; a possible D gene is TRBD1 (5 bases). From germline, CDR1 is SGHVS and CDR2 FQNEAQ. CDR3 length: 14 residues. Trimming took 3 bases from V and 6 from J, leaving 14 bases between them. The DNA for the CDR3 is TGTGCCAGCAGCTTCCTGGGGCCGGGTGCTGAAGCTTTCTTT. Translated: CASSFLGPGAEAFF.

The chain carries TRBV9 and TRBJ2-7, with D perhaps matching TRBD1 or TRBD2 (5 bases each). The CDR3 has 15 residues. Per the germline V gene, CDR1 is SGDLS and CDR2 is YYNGEE. The V and J ends lost 4 bases and 2 bases respectively, with 16 bases between them. Written as DNA, the CDR3 is TGTGCCAGCAGCCTCCAGGGAGACAGTACCTACGAGCAGTACTTC. Its translation is CASSLQGDSTYEQYF.

This chain joins TRBV11-3 and TRBJ1-2; 8 nucleotides match TRBD1. Germline CDR1 reads SGHNT; CDR2 reads YENEEA. This CDR3 is built from 20 residues. The V gene end was trimmed by 0 bases and the J gene end by 0 bases; junction bases not matched to a gene: 15. CDR3 in amino acids: CASSLDIQGTGPTTNYGYTF. CDR3 in DNA: TGTGCCAGCAGCTTAGACATACAGGGGACAGGCCCTACAACTAACTATGGCTACACCTTC.

This clone turned up a few times. The DNA of the CDR3 is TGTGCCAGCAGCTTGGATCCGGGACAGGGGGACATTCAGTACTTC. It codes for CASSLDPGQGDIQYF. The V gene is TRBV5-6, the J gene TRBJ2-4, with TRBD1 matching over 11 bases. Germline CDR1 SGHDT, CDR2 YYEEEE. V was pared by 0 bases and J by 8 bases, with 4 bases of the junction left unmatched. The CDR3 has 15 residues.

The genes are TRBV9 and TRBJ1-3; D call uncertain. V gave up 4 bases and J gave up 3 bases, with 14 bases separating them. CDR1 is SGDLS and CDR2 is YYNGEE in the germline V gene. The CDR3 consists of 15 residues. The CDR3 DNA reads as TGTGCCAGCAGCCGGACCGGCTCCGATGGAAACACCATATATTTT. Its protein product is CASSRTGSDGNTIYF.

This clone was seen a handful of times. V gene TRBV2 combines with J gene TRBJ1-2, with 10 bases fitting TRBD1. This CDR3 has 13 amino acids. The V segment lost 7 bases and the J segment 7 bases; nucleotides outside the gene matches: 6. In germline, CDR1 is SNHLY, CDR2 FYNNEI. Here the CDR3 DNA reads TGTGCCAGCATTAGACAGGGGGCGAGTGGCTACACCTTC. Protein: CASIRQGASGYTF.

The chain employs TRBV28 and TRBJ1-5, with D tentatively TRBD1 (6 bases). Looked up from germline, CDR1 is MDHEN and CDR2 is SYDVKM. The CDR3 has 14 amino acids. V lost 6 bases and J lost 4, with 13 bases in between. The chain's CDR3 is CASREQGVNQPQHF. CDR3 DNA sequence: TGTGCCAGCAGGGAACAGGGCGTGAATCAGCCCCAGCATTTT.

The chain is built from TRBV5-1 and TRBJ2-7; D gene uncertain. This CDR3 has 16 amino acids. V dropped 4 bases and J dropped 6 bases, with 23 bases sitting between them. Germline V lookup: CDR1 SGHRS, CDR2 YFSETQ. The CDR3 reads CASSMAAQSVPGEQYF. CDR3 nucleotide sequence: TGCGCCAGCAGCATGGCAGCCCAAAGTGTTCCGGGCGAGCAGTACTTC.

The genes are TRBV5-1 and TRBJ1-2; weak D call: TRBD1 (5 bases). CDR1 is SGHRS and CDR2 is YFSETQ in the germline V gene. The V gene lost 0 bases and the J gene lost 0 bases, with 18 bases spanning the gap. This CDR3 is 18 amino acids long. The CDR3 sequence is CASSLAGGGSWSNYGYTF. As DNA, the CDR3 is TGCGCCAGCAGCTTGGCGGGGGGGGGTAGTTGGTCTAACTATGGCTACACCTTC.

CDR3 sequence: CASSYGARETQYF. In DNA, the CDR3 is TGTGCCAGCAGTTATGGGGCGCGGGAGACCCAGTACTTC. V gene TRBV2 combines with J gene TRBJ2-5; weak D call: TRBD1 (5 bases). The CDR3 has 13 amino acids. The V and J ends lost 5 bases and 5 bases respectively, with 12 bases between them. Germline CDR1 and CDR2: SNHLY and FYNNEI.

The chain is built from TRBV4-1 and TRBJ2-1; 13 bases fit TRBD2. V lost 5 bases to trimming and J lost 8 bases; unmatched junction nucleotides: 12. The CDR3 has 17 amino acids. Germline CDR1 is MGHRA and CDR2 is YSYEKL. The CDR3 DNA sequence: TGCGCCAGCAGCTCCCAAGGGGGACTAGCGGGAAACCATGAGCAGTTCTTC. Amino acid sequence: CASSSQGGLAGNHEQFF.